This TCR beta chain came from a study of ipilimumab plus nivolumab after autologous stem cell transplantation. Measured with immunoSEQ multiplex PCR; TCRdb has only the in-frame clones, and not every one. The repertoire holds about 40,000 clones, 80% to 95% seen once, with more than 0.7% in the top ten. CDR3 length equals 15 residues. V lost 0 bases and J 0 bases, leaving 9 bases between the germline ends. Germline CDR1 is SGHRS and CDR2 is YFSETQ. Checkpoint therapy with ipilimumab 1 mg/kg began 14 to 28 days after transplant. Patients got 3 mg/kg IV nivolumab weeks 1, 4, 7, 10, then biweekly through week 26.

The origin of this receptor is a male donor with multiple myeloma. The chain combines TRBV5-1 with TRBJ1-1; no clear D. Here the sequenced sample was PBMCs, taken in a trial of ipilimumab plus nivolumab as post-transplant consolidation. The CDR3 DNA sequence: TGCGCCAGCAGCTTGGTGCCCGGAATGAACACTGAAGCTTTCTTT. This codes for CASSLVPGMNTEAFF.